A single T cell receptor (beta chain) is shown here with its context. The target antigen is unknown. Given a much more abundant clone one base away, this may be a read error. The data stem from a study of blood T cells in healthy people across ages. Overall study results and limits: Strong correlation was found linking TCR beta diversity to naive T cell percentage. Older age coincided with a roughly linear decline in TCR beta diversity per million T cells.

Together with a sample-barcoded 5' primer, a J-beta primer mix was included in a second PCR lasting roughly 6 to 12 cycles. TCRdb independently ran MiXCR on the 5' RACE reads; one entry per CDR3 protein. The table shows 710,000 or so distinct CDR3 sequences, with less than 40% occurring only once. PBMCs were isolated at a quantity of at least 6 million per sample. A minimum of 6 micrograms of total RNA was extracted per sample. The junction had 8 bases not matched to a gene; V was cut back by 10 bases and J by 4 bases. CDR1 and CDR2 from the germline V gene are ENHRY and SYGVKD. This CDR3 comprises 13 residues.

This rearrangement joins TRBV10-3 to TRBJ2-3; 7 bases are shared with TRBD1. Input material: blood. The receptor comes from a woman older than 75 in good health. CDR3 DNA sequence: TGTGCCAGTGGACAGGAGAGCGCAGATACGCAGTATTTT. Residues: CASGQESADTQYF.